The T cell receptor beta chain under discussion was sequenced for a study of T-cell memory formation after mild COVID-19. This clonotype occurred many times. Its antigen is not known. Broader study findings: Later expanders leaned toward CD4+, whereas clones contracting from day 15 to 85 were balanced CD4/CD8.

V lost 6 bases and J 0 bases, leaving 8 bases between the germline ends. Germline CDR1 SGHAT, CDR2 FQNNGV. This CDR3 is 13 amino acids long. TCRdb re-called the 5' RACE reads with MiXCR, one entry per CDR3 protein. In the table there are around 250,000 distinct CDR3 sequences, about a sixth of which are singletons. The source material was PBMCs or a T cell subset sorted from them (not recorded which). The receptor was derived from a man aged 18 to 29 who had mild COVID-19 (a few samples of this study predate the infection). Cell type and time point are not known. The chain recombines TRBV11-2 with TRBJ1-1, with D hard to call. In DNA, the CDR3 is TGTGCCAGCAGGGGCGGGCTGAACACTGAAGCTTTCTTT. Its protein is CASRGGLNTEAFF.